This T cell receptor (beta chain) was found in a study of blood T cells in healthy people across ages. At the level of the study: When template switching was applied, about one barcoded beta molecule was captured per two T cells.

Per germline, CDR1 LNHNV and CDR2 YYDKDF (reference sequence). The CDR3 sequence is 15 residues long. Whenever a sample was processed, at least 6 million PBMCs were isolated. Total RNA, at least 5.5 micrograms per sample, came from PBMCs. A sample-barcoded 5' primer and a J-beta primer mix were used in a second PCR of roughly 7 to 11 cycles. Using its own MiXCR run on the 5' RACE reads, TCRdb lists one record per CDR3 protein. The data hold approximately 1.5 million distinct CDR3 sequences, with roughly 43% observed a single time. As to this clonotype: Germline is not matched at one junction end, which may reflect a read error.

The receptor's source is a woman under 30 in good health. This rearrangement joins TRBV15 to TRBJ2-1; D remains ambiguous. Sequencing used blood. The DNA of the CDR3 is TGTGCCGCCAGCAGAAACGGACGTAGCTACAATGAGCAGTTCTTC. Amino acids: CAASRNGRSYNEQFF.